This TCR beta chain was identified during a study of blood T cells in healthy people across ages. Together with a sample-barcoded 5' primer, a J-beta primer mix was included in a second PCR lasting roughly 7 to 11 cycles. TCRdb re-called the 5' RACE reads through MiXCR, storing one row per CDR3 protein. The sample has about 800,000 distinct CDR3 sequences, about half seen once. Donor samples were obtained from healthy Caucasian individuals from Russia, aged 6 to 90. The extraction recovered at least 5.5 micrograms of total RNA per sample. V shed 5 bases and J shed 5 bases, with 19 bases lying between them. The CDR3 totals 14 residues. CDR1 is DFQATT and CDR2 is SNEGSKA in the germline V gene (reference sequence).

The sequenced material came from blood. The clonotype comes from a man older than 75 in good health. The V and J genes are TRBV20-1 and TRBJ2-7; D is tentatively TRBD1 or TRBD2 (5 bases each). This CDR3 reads CSAGGGEGGHEQYF. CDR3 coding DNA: TGCAGTGCTGGTGGGGGAGAAGGAGGCCACGAGCAGTACTTC.